The present T cell receptor beta chain was sequenced within a study of cytomegalovirus exposure and HLA in healthy donors. Primers: 60 Vbeta forward and 13 Jbeta reverse. Sequencing was performed with immunoSEQ multiplex PCR; in TCRdb, only in-frame clones are kept and a portion is missing. The sample consists of 95,000 to 150,000 clones, 15% of them appearing once. Study-level findings and limits: More clonal expansion characterized HLA-associated TCR beta chains than equally common others in a later analysis. Solely CMV serostatus was available to characterize immune exposure.

Per the germline V gene, CDR1 is SGHTA and CDR2 is FQGTGA. The germline V and J ends were trimmed by 3 bases and 3 bases, with 11 bases remaining between them. CDR3 length: 14 residues. This clone was seen more than once but under ten times. Its antigen is currently unknown. Donors were nominally healthy when sampled, though unrecorded immune exposures were likely. The V gene is TRBV7-3, the J gene TRBJ1-1, with D unclear. Specimen: PBMCs. The source is a woman under 30 in good health and CMV-seronegative. CDR3 coding DNA: TGTGCCAGCAGCTTTGGCGGGGTCGACACTGAAGCTTTCTTT. The encoded protein is CASSFGGVDTEAFF.